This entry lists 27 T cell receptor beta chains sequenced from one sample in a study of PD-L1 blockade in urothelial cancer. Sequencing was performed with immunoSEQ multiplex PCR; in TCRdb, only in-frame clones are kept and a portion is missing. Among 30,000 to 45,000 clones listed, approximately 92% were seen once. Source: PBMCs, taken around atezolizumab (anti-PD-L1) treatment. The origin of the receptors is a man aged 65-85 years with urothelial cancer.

Here the CDR3 DNA reads TGTGCCAGTAGTTCTTCCGGGACAGGGACCTATGGCTACACCTTC. It encodes CASSSSGTGTYGYTF. V is TRBV19 and J is TRBJ1-2; TRBD1 aligns across 9 bases. Trimming removed 5 bases from V and 4 bases from J; junction bases left unmatched: 8. CDR1 and CDR2 from the germline V gene are LNHDA and SQIVND (reference sequence). The CDR3 runs to 15 residues. The full variable domain, completed using reference TRBV19 and TRBJ1-2, is DGGITQSPKYLFRKEGQNVTLSCEQNLNHDAMYWYRQDPGQGLRLIYYSQIVNDFQKGDIAEGYSVSREKKESFPLTVTSAQKNPTAFYLCASSSSGTGTYGYTFGSGTRLTVV.

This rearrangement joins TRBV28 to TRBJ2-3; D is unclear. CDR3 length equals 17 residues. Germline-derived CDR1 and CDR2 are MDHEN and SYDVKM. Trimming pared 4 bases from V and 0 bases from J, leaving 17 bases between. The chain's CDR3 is CASSSQPGIGSTDTQYF. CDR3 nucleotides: TGTGCCAGCAGTTCCCAACCAGGCATAGGTAGCACAGATACGCAGTATTTT.

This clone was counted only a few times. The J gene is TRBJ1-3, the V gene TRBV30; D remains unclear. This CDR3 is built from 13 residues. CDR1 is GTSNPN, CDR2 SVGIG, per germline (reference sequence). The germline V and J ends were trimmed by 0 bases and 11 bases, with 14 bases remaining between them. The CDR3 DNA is TGTGCCTGGAGTGTACAACCCACCCCACCCATATATTTT. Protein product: CAWSVQPTPPIYF.

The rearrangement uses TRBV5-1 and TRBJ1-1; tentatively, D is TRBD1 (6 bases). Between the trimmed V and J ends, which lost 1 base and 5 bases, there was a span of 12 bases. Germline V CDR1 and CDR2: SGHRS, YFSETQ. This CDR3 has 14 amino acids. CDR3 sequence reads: CASSLSGVRTEAFF. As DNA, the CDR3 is TGCGCCAGCAGCTTGTCAGGGGTGAGGACTGAAGCTTTCTTT.

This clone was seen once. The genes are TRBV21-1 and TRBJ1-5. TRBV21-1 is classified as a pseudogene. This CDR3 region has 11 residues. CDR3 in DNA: TGTGCCAGCCTCGGGGGGGCGTATCAGCATTTT. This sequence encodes CASLGGAYQHF.

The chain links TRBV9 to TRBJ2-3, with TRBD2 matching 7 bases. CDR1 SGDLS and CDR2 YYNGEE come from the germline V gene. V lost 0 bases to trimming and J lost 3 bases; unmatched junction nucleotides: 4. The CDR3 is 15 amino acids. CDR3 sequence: CASSVVASGTDTQYF. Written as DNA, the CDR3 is TGTGCCAGCAGCGTAGTGGCTAGCGGTACAGATACGCAGTATTTT.

The CDR3 DNA sequence: TGTGCCAGCAGTTACTCGCTGGGAACGGGGGGTGGCTACACCTTC. Residues: CASSYSLGTGGGYTF. V is TRBV6-5 and J is TRBJ1-2; D is perhaps TRBD1 (5 bases). In germline, CDR1 is MNHEY, CDR2 SVGAGI. The CDR3 totals 15 residues. The V end lost 0 bases, the J end lost 7 bases, and 15 bases lay between the germline ends.

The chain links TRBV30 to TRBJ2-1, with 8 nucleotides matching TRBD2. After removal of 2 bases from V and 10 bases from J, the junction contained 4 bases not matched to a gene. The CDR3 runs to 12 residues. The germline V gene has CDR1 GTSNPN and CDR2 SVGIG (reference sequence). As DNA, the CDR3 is TGTGCCTGGAGTCGTCGGGGGGGGGAGCAGTTCTTC. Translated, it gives CAWSRRGGEQFF. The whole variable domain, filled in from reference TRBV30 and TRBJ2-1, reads SQTIHQWPATLVQPVGSPLSLECTVEGTSNPNLYWYRQAAGRGLQLLFYSVGIGQISSEVPQNLSASRPQDRQFILSSKKLLLSDSGFYLCAWSRRGGEQFFGPGTRLTVL.

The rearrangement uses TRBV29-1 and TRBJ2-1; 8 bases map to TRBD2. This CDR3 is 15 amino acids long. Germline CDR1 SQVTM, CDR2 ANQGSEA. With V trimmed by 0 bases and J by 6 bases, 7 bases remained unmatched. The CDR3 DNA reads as TGCAGCGTTGAAGAATTGCGGGAGGATCTCAATGAGCAGTTCTTC. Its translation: CSVEELREDLNEQFF.

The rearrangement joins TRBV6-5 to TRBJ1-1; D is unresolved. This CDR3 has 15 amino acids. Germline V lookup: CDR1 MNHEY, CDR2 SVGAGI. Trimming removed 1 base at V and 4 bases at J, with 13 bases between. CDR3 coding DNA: TGTGCCAGCAGTTACTTAGGCCGGGGTAGCACTGAAGCTTTCTTT. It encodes CASSYLGRGSTEAFF.

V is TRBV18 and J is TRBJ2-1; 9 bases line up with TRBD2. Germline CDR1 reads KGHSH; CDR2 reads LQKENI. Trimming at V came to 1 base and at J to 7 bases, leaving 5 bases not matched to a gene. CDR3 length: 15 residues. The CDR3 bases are TGTGCCAGCTCACCACTAGCGGGAGTAGGTAATGAGCAGTTCTTC. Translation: CASSPLAGVGNEQFF.

CDR3 nucleotide sequence: TGCGCCAGCAGCTTGGATGGTAGCGGGAGGGAATACAATGAGCAGTTCTTC. The encoded protein is CASSLDGSGREYNEQFF. The chain employs TRBV5-1 and TRBJ2-1; 11 positions match TRBD2. Trimming at V came to 0 bases and at J to 4 bases, leaving 6 bases not matched to a gene. Germline CDR1 and CDR2: SGHRS and YFSETQ. There are 17 residues in the CDR3.

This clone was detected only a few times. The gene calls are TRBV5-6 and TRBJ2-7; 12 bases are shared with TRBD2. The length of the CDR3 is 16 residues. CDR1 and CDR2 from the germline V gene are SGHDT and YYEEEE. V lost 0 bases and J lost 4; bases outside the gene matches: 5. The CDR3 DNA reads TGTGCCAGCAGCTTGGCCCTCGGGACTAGCGGGTACGAGCAGTACTTC. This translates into CASSLALGTSGYEQYF.

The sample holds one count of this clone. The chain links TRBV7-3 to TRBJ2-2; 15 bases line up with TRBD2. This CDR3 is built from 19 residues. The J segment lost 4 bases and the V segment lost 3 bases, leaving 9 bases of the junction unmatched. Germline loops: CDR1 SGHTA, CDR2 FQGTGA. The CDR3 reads CASSFTGLAGGGGTGELFF. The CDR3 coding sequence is TGTGCCAGCAGCTTCACGGGACTAGCGGGAGGAGGGGGCACCGGGGAGCTGTTTTTT.

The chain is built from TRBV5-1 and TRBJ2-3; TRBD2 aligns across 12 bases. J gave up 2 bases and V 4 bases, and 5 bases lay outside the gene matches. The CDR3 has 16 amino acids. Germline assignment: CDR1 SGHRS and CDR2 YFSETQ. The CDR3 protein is CASSQLAGGSTDTQYF. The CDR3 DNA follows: TGCGCCAGCAGCCAACTAGCGGGAGGCTCCACAGATACGCAGTATTTT.

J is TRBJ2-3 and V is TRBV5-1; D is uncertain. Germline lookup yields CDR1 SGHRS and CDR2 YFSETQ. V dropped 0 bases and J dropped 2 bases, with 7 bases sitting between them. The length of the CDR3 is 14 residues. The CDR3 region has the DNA TGCGCCAGCAGCTTGGACGGTTACACAGATACGCAGTATTTT. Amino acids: CASSLDGYTDTQYF.

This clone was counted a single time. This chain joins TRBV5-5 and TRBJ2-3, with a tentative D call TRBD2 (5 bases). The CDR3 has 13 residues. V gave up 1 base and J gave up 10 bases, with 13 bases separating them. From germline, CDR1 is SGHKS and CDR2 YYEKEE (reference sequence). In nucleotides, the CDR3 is TGTGCCAGCAGCTTGTCCGGGGATGGCGCGCAGTATTTT. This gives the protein CASSLSGDGAQYF.

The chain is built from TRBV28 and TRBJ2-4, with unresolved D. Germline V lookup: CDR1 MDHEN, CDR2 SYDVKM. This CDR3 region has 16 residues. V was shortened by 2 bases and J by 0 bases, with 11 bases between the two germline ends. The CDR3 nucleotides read TGTGCCAGCAGTTTAAGGCAGGCCCTAGCCAAAAACATTCAGTACTTC. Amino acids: CASSLRQALAKNIQYF.

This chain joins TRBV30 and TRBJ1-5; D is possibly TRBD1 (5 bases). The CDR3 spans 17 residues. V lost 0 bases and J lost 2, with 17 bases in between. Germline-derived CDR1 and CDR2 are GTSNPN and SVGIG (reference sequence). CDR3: CAWSVAGMGSGNQPQHF. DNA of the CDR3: TGTGCCTGGAGTGTCGCAGGGATGGGAAGTGGCAATCAGCCCCAGCATTTT. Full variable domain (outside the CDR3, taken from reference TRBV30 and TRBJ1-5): SQTIHQWPATLVQPVGSPLSLECTVEGTSNPNLYWYRQAAGRGLQLLFYSVGIGQISSEVPQNLSASRPQDRQFILSSKKLLLSDSGFYLCAWSVAGMGSGNQPQHFGDGTRLSIL.

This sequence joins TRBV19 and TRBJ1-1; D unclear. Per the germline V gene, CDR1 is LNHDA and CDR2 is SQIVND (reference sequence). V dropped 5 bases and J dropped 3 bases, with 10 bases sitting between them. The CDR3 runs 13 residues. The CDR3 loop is CASSVHQDTEAFF. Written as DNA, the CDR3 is TGTGCCAGTAGTGTTCACCAGGACACTGAAGCTTTCTTT. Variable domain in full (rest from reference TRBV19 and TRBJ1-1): DGGITQSPKYLFRKEGQNVTLSCEQNLNHDAMYWYRQDPGQGLRLIYYSQIVNDFQKGDIAEGYSVSREKKESFPLTVTSAQKNPTAFYLCASSVHQDTEAFFGQGTRLTVV.

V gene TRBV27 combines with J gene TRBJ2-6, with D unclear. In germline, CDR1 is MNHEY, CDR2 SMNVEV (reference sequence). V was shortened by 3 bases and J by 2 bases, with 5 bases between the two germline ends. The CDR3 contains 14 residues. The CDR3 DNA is TGTGCCAGCAGTTTTAATACTGGGGCCAACGTCCTGACTTTC. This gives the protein CASSFNTGANVLTF.

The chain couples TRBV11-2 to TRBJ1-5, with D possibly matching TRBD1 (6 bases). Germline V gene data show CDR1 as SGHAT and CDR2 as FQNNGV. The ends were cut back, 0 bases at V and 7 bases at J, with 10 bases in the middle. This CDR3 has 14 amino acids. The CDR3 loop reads CASSLDRRGQPQHF. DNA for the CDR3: TGTGCCAGCAGCTTAGATCGAAGGGGGCAGCCCCAGCATTTT.

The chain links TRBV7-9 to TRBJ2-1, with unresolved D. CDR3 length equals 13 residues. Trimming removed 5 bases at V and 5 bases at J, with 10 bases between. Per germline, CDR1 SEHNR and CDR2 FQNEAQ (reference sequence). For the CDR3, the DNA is TGTGCCAGCAGCCCCCTAGGAGACAATGAGCAGTTCTTC. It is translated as CASSPLGDNEQFF. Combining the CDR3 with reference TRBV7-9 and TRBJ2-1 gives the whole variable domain DTGVSQNPRHKITKRGQNVTFRCDPISEHNRLYWYRQTLGQGPEFLTYFQNEAQLEKSRLLSDRFSAERPKGSFSTLEIQRTEQGDSAMYLCASSPLGDNEQFFGPGTRLTVL.

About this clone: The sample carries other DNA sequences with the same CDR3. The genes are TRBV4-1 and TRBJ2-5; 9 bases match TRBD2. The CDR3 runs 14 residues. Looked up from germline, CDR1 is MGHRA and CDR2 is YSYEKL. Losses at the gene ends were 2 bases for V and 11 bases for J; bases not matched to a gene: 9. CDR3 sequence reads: CASSQSGLANNQYF. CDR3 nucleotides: TGCGCCAGCAGCCAATCGGGACTAGCAAACAATCAGTACTTC.

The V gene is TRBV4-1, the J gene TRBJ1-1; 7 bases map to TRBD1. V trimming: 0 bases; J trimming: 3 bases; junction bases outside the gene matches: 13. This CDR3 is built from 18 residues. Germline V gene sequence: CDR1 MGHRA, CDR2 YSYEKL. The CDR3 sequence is CASSQEGASTGLDTEAFF. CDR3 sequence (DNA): TGCGCCAGCAGCCAAGAGGGCGCCTCGACAGGGTTAGACACTGAAGCTTTCTTT.

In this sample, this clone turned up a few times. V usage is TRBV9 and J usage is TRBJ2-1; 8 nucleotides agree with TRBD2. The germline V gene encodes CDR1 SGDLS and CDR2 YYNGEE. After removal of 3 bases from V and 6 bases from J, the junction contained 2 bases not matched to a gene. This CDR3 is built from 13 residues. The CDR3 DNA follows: TGTGCCAGCAGCGGGACTAGCTTCAATGAGCAGTTCTTC. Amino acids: CASSGTSFNEQFF.

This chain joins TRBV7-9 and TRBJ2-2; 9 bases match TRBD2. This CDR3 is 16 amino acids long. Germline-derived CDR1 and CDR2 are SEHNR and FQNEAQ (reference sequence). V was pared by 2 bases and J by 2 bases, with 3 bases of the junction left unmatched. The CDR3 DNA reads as TGTGCCAGCAGCTTATTTCTAGCGGGAAACACCGGGGAGCTGTTTTTT. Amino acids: CASSLFLAGNTGELFF.